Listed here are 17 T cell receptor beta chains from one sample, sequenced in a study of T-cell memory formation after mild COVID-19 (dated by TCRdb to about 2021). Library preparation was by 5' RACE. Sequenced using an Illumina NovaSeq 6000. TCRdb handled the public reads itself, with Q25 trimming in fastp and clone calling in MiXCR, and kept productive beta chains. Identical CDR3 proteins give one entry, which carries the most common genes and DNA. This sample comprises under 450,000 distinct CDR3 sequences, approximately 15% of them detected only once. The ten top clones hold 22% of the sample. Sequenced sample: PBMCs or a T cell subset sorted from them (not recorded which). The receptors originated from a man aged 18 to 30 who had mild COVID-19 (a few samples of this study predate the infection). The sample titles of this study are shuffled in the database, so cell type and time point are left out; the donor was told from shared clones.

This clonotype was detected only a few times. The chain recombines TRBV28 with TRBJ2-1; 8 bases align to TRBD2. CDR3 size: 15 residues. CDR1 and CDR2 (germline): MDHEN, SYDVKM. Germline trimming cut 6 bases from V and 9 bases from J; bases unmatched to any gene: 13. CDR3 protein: CASRRRLAGSSEQFF. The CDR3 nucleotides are TGTGCCAGCAGAAGGAGGCTAGCGGGTAGTAGTGAGCAGTTCTTC.

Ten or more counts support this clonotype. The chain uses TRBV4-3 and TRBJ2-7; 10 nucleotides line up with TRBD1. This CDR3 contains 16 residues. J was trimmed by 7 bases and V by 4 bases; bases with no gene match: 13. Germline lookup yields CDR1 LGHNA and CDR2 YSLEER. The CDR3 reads CASSLRDRGFRTEQYF. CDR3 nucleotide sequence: TGCGCCAGCAGCCTCCGGGACAGGGGATTCCGCACGGAGCAGTACTTC.

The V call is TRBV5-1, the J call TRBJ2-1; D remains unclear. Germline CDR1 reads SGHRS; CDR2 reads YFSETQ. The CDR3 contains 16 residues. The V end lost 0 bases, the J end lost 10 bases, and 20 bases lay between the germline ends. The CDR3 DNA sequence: TGCGCCAGCAGCTTGGGTTTAAGTGGGCCGTCCTGGGAGCAGTTCTTC. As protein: CASSLGLSGPSWEQFF.

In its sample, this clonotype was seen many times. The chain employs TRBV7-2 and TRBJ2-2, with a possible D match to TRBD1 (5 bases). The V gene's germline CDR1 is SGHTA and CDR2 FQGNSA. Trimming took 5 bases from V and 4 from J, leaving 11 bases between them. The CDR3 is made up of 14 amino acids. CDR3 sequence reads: CASSMRQSTGELFF. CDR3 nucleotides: TGTGCCAGCAGCATGAGACAGAGCACCGGGGAGCTGTTTTTT.

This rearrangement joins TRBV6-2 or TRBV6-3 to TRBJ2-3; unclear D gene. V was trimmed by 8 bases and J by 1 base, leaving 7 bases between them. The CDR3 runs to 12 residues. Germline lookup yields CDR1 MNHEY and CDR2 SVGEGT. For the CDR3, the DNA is TGTGCCAGCTTTTCGGGCACAGATACGCAGTATTTT. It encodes CASFSGTDTQYF.

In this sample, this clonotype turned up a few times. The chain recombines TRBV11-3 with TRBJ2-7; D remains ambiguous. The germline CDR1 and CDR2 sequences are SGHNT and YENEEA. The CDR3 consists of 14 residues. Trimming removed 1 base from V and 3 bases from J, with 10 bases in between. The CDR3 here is CASSLGGAHYEQYF. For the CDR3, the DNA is TGTGCCAGCAGCTTAGGCGGTGCCCACTACGAGCAGTACTTC.

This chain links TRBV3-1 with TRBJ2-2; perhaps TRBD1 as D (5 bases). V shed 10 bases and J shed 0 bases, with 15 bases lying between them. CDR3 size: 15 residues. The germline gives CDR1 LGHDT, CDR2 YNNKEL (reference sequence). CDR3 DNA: TGTGCCATCACCCAGGACACGACGAACACCGGGGAGCTGTTTTTT. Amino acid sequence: CAITQDTTNTGELFF. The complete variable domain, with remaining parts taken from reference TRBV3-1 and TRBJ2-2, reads DTAVSQTPKYLVTQMGNDKSIKCEQNLGHDTMYWYKQDSKKFLKIMFSYNNKELIINETVPNRFSPKSPDKAHLNLHINSLELGDSAVYFCAITQDTTNTGELFFGEGSRLTVL.

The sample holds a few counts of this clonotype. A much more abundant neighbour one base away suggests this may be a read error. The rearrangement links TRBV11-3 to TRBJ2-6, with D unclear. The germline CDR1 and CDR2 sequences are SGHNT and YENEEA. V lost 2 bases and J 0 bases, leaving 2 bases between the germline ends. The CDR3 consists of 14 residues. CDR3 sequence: CASSLISGANVLTF. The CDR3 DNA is TGTGCCAGCAGCTTAATCTCTGGGGCCAACGTCCTGACTTTC.

The CDR3 loop is CATSDVASGGALNEQFF. CDR3 in DNA: TGTGCCACCAGTGATGTGGCTAGCGGGGGGGCCCTAAATGAGCAGTTCTTC. The chain has TRBV24-1 and TRBJ2-1; TRBD2 matches 12 bases. The V segment lost 3 bases and the J segment 7 bases; nucleotides outside the gene matches: 9. Germline V lookup: CDR1 KGHDR, CDR2 SFDVKD. The length of the CDR3 is 17 residues.

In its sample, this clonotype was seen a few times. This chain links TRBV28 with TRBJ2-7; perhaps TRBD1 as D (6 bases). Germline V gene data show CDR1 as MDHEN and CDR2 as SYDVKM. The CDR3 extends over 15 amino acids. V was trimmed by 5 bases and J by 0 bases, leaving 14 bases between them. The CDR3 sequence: CASSPPGTSSYEQYV. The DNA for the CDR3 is TGTGCCAGCAGTCCTCCCGGGACATCCTCCTACGAGCAGTACGTC.

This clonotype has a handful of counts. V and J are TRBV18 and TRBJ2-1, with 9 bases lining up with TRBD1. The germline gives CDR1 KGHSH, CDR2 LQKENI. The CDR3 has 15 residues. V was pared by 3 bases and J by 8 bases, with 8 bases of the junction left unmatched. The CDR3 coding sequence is TGTGCCAGCTCACCGGGGACAGGGAGGGAACATGAGCAGTTCTTC. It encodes CASSPGTGREHEQFF.

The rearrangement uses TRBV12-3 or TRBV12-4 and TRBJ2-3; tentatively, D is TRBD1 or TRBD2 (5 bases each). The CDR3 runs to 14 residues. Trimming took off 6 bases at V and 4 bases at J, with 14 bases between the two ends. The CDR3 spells CASRPGTVADTQYF. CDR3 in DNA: TGTGCCAGCAGACCCGGGACCGTCGCAGATACGCAGTATTTT.

As DNA, the CDR3 is TGTGCCAGCTCACCAAATACGGAGACCCAGTACTTC. Amino acids: CASSPNTETQYF. This rearrangement joins TRBV18 to TRBJ2-5; D remains ambiguous. The CDR3 loop spans 12 amino acids. The germline CDR1 and CDR2 sequences are KGHSH and LQKENI. The V end was cut by 2 bases, the J end by 5 bases, with 6 bases between. The full variable domain, in which reference TRBV18 and TRBJ2-5 provide the parts outside the CDR3, is NAGVMQNPRHLVRRRGQEARLRCSPMKGHSHVYWYRQLPEEGLKFMVYLQKENIIDESGMPKERFSAEFPKEGPSILRIQQVVRGDSAAYFCASSPNTETQYFGPGTRLLVL.

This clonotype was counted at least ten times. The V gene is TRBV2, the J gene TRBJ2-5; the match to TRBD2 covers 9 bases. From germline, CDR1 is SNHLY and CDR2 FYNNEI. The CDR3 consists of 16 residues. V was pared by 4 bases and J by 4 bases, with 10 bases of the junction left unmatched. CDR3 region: CASSGVGTSKGETQYF. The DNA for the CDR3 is TGTGCCAGCAGTGGAGTCGGGACTAGCAAAGGAGAGACCCAGTACTTC.

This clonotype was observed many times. As DNA, the CDR3 is TGCGCCAGCAGCCAGGGGACAGGCGCCAGGTCTGGGGCCAACGTCCTGACTTTC. Protein product: CASSQGTGARSGANVLTF. The gene calls are TRBV4-1 and TRBJ2-6; 8 bases line up with TRBD1. The V segment lost 3 bases and the J segment 1 base; nucleotides outside the gene matches: 8. CDR1 MGHRA and CDR2 YSYEKL come from the germline V gene. CDR3 length: 18 residues.

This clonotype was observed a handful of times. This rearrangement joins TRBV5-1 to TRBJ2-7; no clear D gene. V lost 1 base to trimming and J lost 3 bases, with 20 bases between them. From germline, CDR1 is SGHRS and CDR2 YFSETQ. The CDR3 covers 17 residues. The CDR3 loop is CASSLSVEPPDLYEQYF. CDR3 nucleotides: TGCGCCAGCAGCTTGTCCGTAGAGCCCCCTGACCTCTACGAGCAGTACTTC.

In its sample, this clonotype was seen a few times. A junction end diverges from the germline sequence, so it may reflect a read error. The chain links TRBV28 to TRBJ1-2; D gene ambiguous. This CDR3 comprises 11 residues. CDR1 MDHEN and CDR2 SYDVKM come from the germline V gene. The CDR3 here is CASTDHLGLAF. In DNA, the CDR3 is TGTGCCAGCACCGATCATTTGGGCTTAGCCTTC.